Listed below are T cell receptor beta chains from one sample, sequenced in a study of cytomegalovirus exposure and HLA in healthy donors. Only in-frame clones appear in the TCRdb table, and some are missing; sequencing was by immunoSEQ multiplex PCR. The table has 150,000 to 200,000 clones, around 83% seen once. The material sequenced was PBMCs. The source is a woman between 18 and 30 years old in good health and CMV-seronegative. The CDR3 runs from the conserved cysteine through the conserved F or W. The D gene is left open where the match is weak. Clone size is stated in some rows and not others, as once, few, many or a class when expanded.

j_call	clone_size	v_call	d_call	cdr3_aa	cdr3_nt
TRBJ2-3	once	TRBV7-9	.	CASSLFGKPLSTDTQYF	TGTGCCAGCAGCTTATTCGGGAAGCCTCTGAGCACAGATACGCAGTATTTT
TRBJ2-3	once	TRBV7-2	TRBD2	CASSLDPGGWGTDTQYF	TGTGCCAGCAGCTTAGATCCGGGAGGCTGGGGCACAGATACGCAGTATTTT
TRBJ2-1	once	TRBV25-1	TRBD2	CASRHSTSGRTGVEFF	TGTGCCAGCAGGCATTCGACTAGCGGGAGAACTGGGGTAGAGTTCTTC
TRBJ2-7	.	TRBV11-2	TRBD1	CASSLIGQGAGSYEQYF	TGTGCCAGCAGCTTAATAGGACAGGGGGCGGGGTCCTACGAGCAGTACTTC
TRBJ2-3	.	TRBV10-1	TRBD2	CASSEMGGRYDTQYF	TGCGCCAGCAGTGAAATGGGAGGGCGGTACGATACGCAGTATTTT
TRBJ2-5	.	TRBV27	.	CASSFRREQTQYF	TGTGCCAGCAGTTTTCGACGGGAGCAGACCCAGTACTTC
TRBJ2-1	.	TRBV7-2	TRBD1	CASSPDRGGNEQFF	TGTGCCAGCAGCCCGGACAGGGGCGGCAATGAGCAGTTCTTC
TRBJ1-3	once	TRBV19	TRBD1	CASSMALGQPFSGNTIYF	TGTGCCAGTAGTATGGCCTTGGGACAGCCTTTCTCTGGAAACACCATATATTTT
TRBJ1-1	.	TRBV19	.	CASTAHRNTEAFF	TGTGCCAGTACCGCCCATAGAAACACTGAAGCTTTCTTT
TRBJ2-7	.	TRBV2	.	CASSGGDRSEQYF	TGTGCCAGCAGTGGGGGGGACAGATCCGAGCAGTACTTC
TRBJ2-7	.	TRBV28	.	CASSFNREVIGYEQYF	TGTGCCAGCAGTTTTAACCGGGAAGTAATCGGATACGAGCAGTACTTC
TRBJ1-5	.	TRBV19	TRBD1	CASRRTGRGNQPQHF	TGTGCCAGTAGGAGGACAGGGCGCGGGAATCAGCCCCAGCATTTT
TRBJ1-1	few	TRBV6-5	TRBD1	CASSSGTANTEAFF	TGTGCCAGCAGTTCCGGGACAGCGAACACTGAAGCTTTCTTT
TRBJ1-2	.	TRBV5-6	TRBD1	CASSLEGTGKLMDGYTF	TGTGCCAGCAGCTTGGAAGGGACAGGGAAATTAATGGATGGCTACACCTTC
TRBJ2-7	few	TRBV4-1	TRBD1	CASSQEIGTGFYEQYF	TGCGCCAGCAGCCAAGAAATCGGGACAGGGTTTTACGAGCAGTACTTC
TRBJ2-7	.	TRBV5-1	TRBD1	CASSLTGAIGYEQYF	TGCGCCAGCAGTTTAACAGGGGCAATCGGGTACGAGCAGTACTTC
TRBJ1-1	once	TRBV28	.	CASSGTPNTEAFF	TGTGCCAGCAGTGGGACACCGAACACTGAAGCTTTCTTT
TRBJ2-7	.	TRBV5-6	TRBD1	CASSRPGQGIWEQYF	TGTGCCAGCAGCAGACCGGGACAGGGAATTTGGGAGCAGTACTTC
TRBJ2-2	.	TRBV10-2	TRBD1	CASPSSGDRGLYTGELFF	TGCGCCAGCCCCTCCTCCGGCGACAGGGGGCTGTACACCGGGGAGCTGTTTTTT
TRBJ1-2	few	TRBV19	.	CASSVTMEDYGYTF	TGTGCCAGTAGTGTGACAATGGAGGACTATGGCTACACCTTC
TRBJ1-2	.	TRBV5-6	TRBD1	CASSLPHRGGYTF	TGTGCCAGCAGCTTGCCCCACAGGGGTGGCTACACCTTC
TRBJ1-1	.	TRBV7-9	TRBD1	CASSTTNRQGAGTEAFF	TGTGCCAGCAGCACAACCAATCGACAGGGGGCGGGCACTGAAGCTTTCTTT
TRBJ1-5	few	TRBV30	.	CAWSVRGGGNQPQHF	TGTGCCTGGAGTGTAAGGGGGGGAGGCAATCAGCCCCAGCATTTT
TRBJ2-3	.	TRBV10-3	TRBD2	CAISVLAGDTQYF	TGTGCCATCAGTGTGCTAGCGGGAGATACGCAGTATTTT
TRBJ2-2	once	TRBV5-4	TRBD2	CASSQKRENTGELFF	TGTGCCAGCAGCCAAAAGCGGGAGAACACCGGGGAGCTGTTTTTT
TRBJ2-7	.	TRBV10-1	TRBD2	CASGGTSGRFRYF	TGCGCCAGCGGTGGGACTAGCGGGAGATTTCGGTACTTC
TRBJ2-1	.	TRBV6-1	TRBD2	CASSVETSGRYEQFF	TGTGCCAGCAGTGTAGAGACTAGCGGGAGGTATGAGCAGTTCTTC
TRBJ2-1	.	TRBV11-3	TRBD2	CASSPRLAGTSNEQFF	TGTGCCAGCAGTCCCCGGCTAGCGGGAACCTCCAATGAGCAGTTCTTC
TRBJ2-1	.	TRBV4-2	.	CASSPRGGGEQFF	TGTGCCAGCAGCCCGAGAGGGGGAGGGGAGCAGTTCTTC
TRBJ2-7	.	TRBV7-2	.	CASSLGAEGTYEQYF	TGTGCCAGCAGCTTAGGAGCGGAGGGAACCTACGAGCAGTACTTC
TRBJ2-5	.	TRBV27	.	CASSLQGKETQYF	TGTGCCAGCAGTCTACAGGGAAAAGAGACCCAGTACTTC
TRBJ2-7	.	TRBV28	TRBD1	CASSSGQVRTYEQYF	TGTGCCAGCAGTTCCGGACAGGTTCGGACCTACGAGCAGTACTTC
TRBJ1-1	.	TRBV14	.	CASSQENPGTEAFF	TGTGCCAGCAGCCAAGAGAACCCGGGGACTGAAGCTTTCTTT
TRBJ2-2	.	TRBV19	TRBD1	CASSMSSGGTGNTGELFF	TGTGCCAGTAGTATGAGTAGTGGAGGGACAGGGAACACCGGGGAGCTGTTTTTT
TRBJ2-7	.	TRBV27	.	CASSLTATYEQYF	TGTGCCAGCAGTTTAACAGCTACCTACGAGCAGTACTTC
TRBJ2-7	.	TRBV4-3	.	CASSQGTVSYEQYF	TGCGCCAGCAGCCAAGGGACAGTTTCCTACGAGCAGTACTTC
TRBJ1-2	.	TRBV4-1	.	CASSLGPWLYGYTF	TGCGCCAGCAGTCTAGGTCCGTGGCTCTATGGCTACACCTTC
TRBJ2-1	once	TRBV19	TRBD2	CASSITSGSQSYNEQFF	TGTGCCAGTAGTATCACTAGCGGGAGCCAATCCTACAATGAGCAGTTCTTC
TRBJ1-5	.	TRBV7-8	.	CASSLEGGVRQPQHF	TGTGCCAGCAGCTTAGAGGGGGGGGTCCGTCAGCCCCAGCATTTT
TRBJ1-2	.	TRBV25-1	.	CASSARLFGYTF	TGTGCCAGCAGTGCGAGGCTCTTTGGCTACACCTTC
TRBJ2-7	.	TRBV27	TRBD1	CASSYGTVKSYEQYF	TGTGCCAGCAGCTACGGGACAGTGAAATCCTACGAGCAGTACTTC
TRBJ1-2	.	TRBV13	.	CASSLKSTQTIYSYTF	TGTGCCAGCAGCTTAAAAAGTACACAGACTATCTATAGCTACACCTTC
TRBJ2-3	.	TRBV11-2	.	CASSPAGDTQYF	TGTGCCAGCAGCCCCGCCGGGGATACGCAGTATTTT
TRBJ2-2	.	TRBV5-1	TRBD2	CASSRRPGGITGELFF	TGCGCCAGCAGTAGAAGACCGGGAGGTATCACCGGGGAGCTGTTTTTT
TRBJ1-2	.	TRBV19	.	CASKTTGSYGYTF	TGTGCCAGTAAGACAACCGGGAGCTATGGCTACACCTTC
TRBJ2-7	few	TRBV6-5	.	CASSYSTGTYEQYF	TGTGCCAGCAGTTACTCGACAGGAACATACGAGCAGTACTTC
TRBJ2-5	.	TRBV28	.	CASSQETQYF	TGTGCCAGCAGTCAGGAGACCCAGTACTTC
TRBJ2-3	.	TRBV9	TRBD1	CASSFIDRGLTDTQYF	TGTGCCAGCAGCTTCATTGACAGGGGGCTGACAGATACGCAGTATTTT
TRBJ1-1	once	TRBV7-9	TRBD1	CSSSSDRGLYTPEAFF	TGTTCCAGCAGCTCAGACAGGGGGCTATACACCCCTGAAGCTTTCTTT
TRBJ1-2	.	TRBV6-5	.	CASSRDTHYGYTF	TGTGCCAGCAGTCGGGACACACACTATGGCTACACCTTC
TRBJ2-5	.	TRBV27	TRBD1	CASSFSQGGPRGETQYF	TGTGCCAGCAGTTTTTCCCAAGGGGGCCCTCGGGGAGAGACCCAGTACTTC
TRBJ2-3	.	TRBV7-2	TRBD2	CASSLVGGRTDTQYF	TGTGCCAGCAGCTTAGTGGGCGGGAGGACAGATACGCAGTATTTT
TRBJ2-6	.	TRBV7-9	TRBD1	CAREGGGGANVLTF	TGTGCCCGGGAAGGGGGCGGTGGGGCCAACGTCCTGACTTTC
TRBJ2-3	once	TRBV4-1	.	CASSQEAGDPDTQYF	TGCGCCAGCAGCCAAGAGGCAGGGGATCCAGATACGCAGTATTTT
TRBJ2-1	.	TRBV7-9	.	CASSPNRLVGGNEQFF	TGTGCCAGCAGCCCAAATAGACTAGTTGGGGGCAATGAGCAGTTCTTC
TRBJ1-4	few	TRBV28	.	CASSPGGEKLFF	TGTGCCAGCAGTCCGGGAGGTGAAAAACTGTTTTTT
TRBJ2-7	.	TRBV13	TRBD2	CASSLDRRTSSYEQYF	TGTGCCAGCAGCCTCGACAGACGGACTAGCTCCTACGAGCAGTACTTC